The T cell receptor (beta chain) under discussion was sequenced for a study of blood T cell repertoires in COVID-19. Study information: Specimens from acute and convalescent COVID-19 originated in the United States, Italy and Spain.

Trimming stripped 4 bases from V and 8 bases from J, with 13 bases between. Germline assignment: CDR1 LNHDA and CDR2 SQIVND (reference sequence). This CDR3 is built from 13 residues. Original processing notes: Reference gene primer amplification in the assay estimated nucleated cell counts. Some clones are missing from TCRdb's copy, which holds only in-frame ones; the method was immunoSEQ multiplex PCR. V and J calls and clone size come straight from that table; D and trimming were deduced from the DNA. The sample lists 210,000 or so clones; over 75% were seen once. This clone was seen repeatedly, ten times or more.

The TCR originated in a man aged 40-50 years with active or convalescent COVID-19. The chain is built from TRBV19 and TRBJ2-3, with a weak D call TRBD2 (6 bases). Sequencing used peripheral blood. CDR3 residues: CASSTVRGGTQYF. CDR3 DNA: TGTGCCAGTAGTACTGTCCGGGGAGGTACGCAGTATTTT.